Below, 15 T cell receptor beta chains from the same sample are listed, as sequenced in a study of blood T cells in healthy people across ages. A sample-barcoded 5' primer and a J-beta primer mix were used in a second PCR of about 6 to 12 cycles. TCRdb reanalysed the 5' RACE reads using MiXCR and keeps one entry per CDR3 protein. The sample holds around 1,600,000 distinct CDR3 sequences, about 45% seen once. The material sequenced was blood. The receptors derive from a woman aged 18-29 years in good health.

This chain joins TRBV6-5 and TRBJ1-2; the D gene is possibly TRBD1 (5 bases). The CDR3 consists of 18 residues. Germline loops: CDR1 MNHEY, CDR2 SVGAGI. V was clipped by 0 bases and J by 4 bases, with 21 bases between them. The DNA for the CDR3 is TGTGCCAGCAGTTACTCCGCAGGGAGACCCCCCTCAGCCTATGGCTACACCTTC. It yields the protein CASSYSAGRPPSAYGYTF.

There are many counts of this clonotype. The CDR3 reads CASSLVGSSNQPQHF. In DNA form, the CDR3 reads TGTGCCAGCAGCTTAGTGGGGTCGAGCAATCAGCCCCAGCATTTT. V is TRBV7-2 and J is TRBJ1-5; D call uncertain. This CDR3 is built from 15 residues. The germline V gene has CDR1 SGHTA and CDR2 FQGNSA. The germline V and J ends were trimmed by 1 base and 1 base, with 8 bases remaining between them.

The chain is built from TRBV20-1 and TRBJ2-3; 7 nucleotides match TRBD2. Germline trimming cut 6 bases from V and 1 base from J; bases unmatched to any gene: 4. Germline V gene lookup returns CDR1 DFQATT and CDR2 SNEGSKA (reference sequence). The CDR3 runs to 13 residues. CDR3 nucleotides: TGCAGTGCAACGGCGGGGGGCACAGATACGCAGTATTTT. Translating it yields CSATAGGTDTQYF.

The chain uses TRBV27 and TRBJ2-3, with TRBD1 matching over 8 bases. The CDR3 spans 16 residues. V lost 5 bases to trimming and J lost 1 base; unmatched junction nucleotides: 8. Germline-derived CDR1 and CDR2 are MNHEY and SMNVEV (reference sequence). The CDR3 DNA reads as TGTGCCAGCAGTGTCCTCAGGGGGCGCGGCACAGATACGCAGTATTTT. Translating it yields CASSVLRGRGTDTQYF.

The chain employs TRBV24-1 and TRBJ1-1, with D tentatively TRBD1 (5 bases). Germline CDR1 is KGHDR and CDR2 is SFDVKD. The length of the CDR3 is 15 residues. V was clipped by 3 bases and J by 4 bases, with 14 bases between them. CDR3 region: CATSDPRRGITEAFF. DNA of the CDR3: TGTGCCACCAGTGATCCAAGGAGGGGAATCACTGAAGCTTTCTTT.

This clonotype has more than one count but fewer than ten. The chain is built from TRBV4-1 and TRBJ2-1, with no clear D. Trimming shortened V by 10 bases and J by 3 bases, and 16 bases separated the two germline ends. CDR1 is MGHRA and CDR2 is YSYEKL in the germline V gene. This CDR3 spans 14 amino acids. In DNA form, the CDR3 reads TGCGCCACGTCCCCGGCGGCATTCTACAATGAGCAGTTCTTC. It translates to CATSPAAFYNEQFF.

This sequence joins TRBV7-9 and TRBJ2-7; TRBD2 agrees at 8 bases. Trimming at V came to 2 bases and at J to 6 bases, leaving 6 bases not matched to a gene. Germline assignment: CDR1 SEHNR and CDR2 FQNEAQ (reference sequence). There are 14 residues in the CDR3. The CDR3 DNA is TGTGCCAGCAGCTTATCCGGGAGGGAGGCCGAGCAGTACTTC. Protein product: CASSLSGREAEQYF.

This clonotype has at least ten counts. The rearrangement joins TRBV7-9 to TRBJ2-3, with a tentative D call TRBD1 (5 bases). The V gene lost 6 bases and the J gene lost 1 base, with 11 bases spanning the gap. The CDR3 covers 14 residues. CDR1 is SEHNR and CDR2 is FQNEAQ in the germline V gene (reference sequence). This chain's CDR3 is CASRIDSGTDTQYF. CDR3 sequence (DNA): TGTGCCAGCAGGATCGACAGCGGCACAGATACGCAGTATTTT.

The table lists this clonotype with a few counts. The chain joins TRBV5-1 to TRBJ2-5, with 10 bases fitting TRBD1. This CDR3 region has 14 residues. The V gene's germline CDR1 is SGHRS and CDR2 YFSETQ. Unmatched junction bases numbered 3, after V lost 3 bases and J lost 4 bases. The CDR3 spells CASSWGTGVETQYF. The DNA for the CDR3 is TGCGCCAGCAGCTGGGGGACAGGGGTAGAGACCCAGTACTTC.

A remark on this clonotype: Being one base from a much bigger clone, this may be a read error. V usage is TRBV29-1 and J usage is TRBJ2-3, with D possibly TRBD2 on 5 matching bases. Germline CDR1 is SQVTM and CDR2 is ANQGSEA. V gave up 7 bases and J gave up 3 bases, with 8 bases separating them. This CDR3 region has 11 residues. The CDR3 reads CSGRRTDTQYF. The CDR3, as DNA: TGCAGCGGCAGGAGGACAGATACGCAGTATTTT.

This clonotype was observed once. The chain has TRBV12-3 or TRBV12-4 and TRBJ2-1; the D is unclear. CDR3 length: 16 residues. Trimming removed 6 bases from V and 0 bases from J, with 15 bases in between. In nucleotides, the CDR3 is TGTGCCAGCAGGTCCGGTGAGGTTCCCTCCTACAATGAGCAGTTCTTC. Translated, it gives CASRSGEVPSYNEQFF.

This clonotype was seen ten or more times. The DNA for the CDR3 is TGTGCCAGCAGCCCGCGGACTCGATCCACAGATACGCAGTATTTT. It specifies CASSPRTRSTDTQYF. This rearrangement joins TRBV7-9 to TRBJ2-3, with D possibly TRBD2 on 5 matching bases. Trimming shortened V by 5 bases and J by 2 bases, and 14 bases separated the two germline ends. The CDR3 is 15 amino acids. CDR1 and CDR2 from the germline V gene are SEHNR and FQNEAQ (reference sequence).

This clonotype was counted once. The CDR3: CASSLNGHLEAFF. The CDR3 bases are TGTGCCAGCAGCTTGAACGGACATCTTGAAGCTTTCTTT. The chain joins TRBV7-2 to TRBJ1-1; TRBD1 might be the D (5 bases). The germline gives CDR1 SGHTA, CDR2 FQGNSA. The V gene lost 3 bases and the J gene lost 7 bases, with 12 bases spanning the gap. There are 13 residues in the CDR3.

This clonotype was observed a few times. The rearrangement uses TRBV20-1 and TRBJ2-3; D might be TRBD2 (5 bases). Deletions cut 7 bases from V and 0 bases from J, with 23 bases between. CDR3 size: 17 residues. The V gene's germline CDR1 is DFQATT and CDR2 SNEGSKA (reference sequence). CDR3 region: CSVRTGPTLDSTDTQYF. The DNA of the CDR3 is TGCAGTGTCCGGACTGGGCCCACTTTAGATAGCACAGATACGCAGTATTTT.

The rearrangement links TRBV4-1 to TRBJ2-5; a weak D match, TRBD2 (6 bases). This CDR3 has 16 residues. The V gene lost 7 bases and the J gene lost 11 bases, with 29 bases spanning the gap. Germline V lookup: CDR1 MGHRA, CDR2 YSYEKL. The DNA for the CDR3 is TGCGCCAGCACCCCGCTCCCGGGGGAGGTTCAGAATGAGCAGTACTTC. This sequence encodes CASTPLPGEVQNEQYF.